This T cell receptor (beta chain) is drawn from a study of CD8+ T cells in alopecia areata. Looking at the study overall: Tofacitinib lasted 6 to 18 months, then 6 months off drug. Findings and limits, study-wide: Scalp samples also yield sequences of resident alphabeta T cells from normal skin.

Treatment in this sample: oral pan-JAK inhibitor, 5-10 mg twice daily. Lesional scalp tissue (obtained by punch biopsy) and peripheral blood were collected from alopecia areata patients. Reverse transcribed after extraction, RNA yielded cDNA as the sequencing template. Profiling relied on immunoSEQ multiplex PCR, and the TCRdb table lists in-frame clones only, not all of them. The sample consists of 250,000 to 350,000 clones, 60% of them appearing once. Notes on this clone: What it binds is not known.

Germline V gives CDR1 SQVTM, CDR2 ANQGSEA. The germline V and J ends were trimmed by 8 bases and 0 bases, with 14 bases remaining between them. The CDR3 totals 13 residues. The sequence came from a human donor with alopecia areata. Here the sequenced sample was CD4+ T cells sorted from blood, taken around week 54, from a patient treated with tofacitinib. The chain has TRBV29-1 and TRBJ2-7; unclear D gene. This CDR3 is CSTLDPSSYEQYF. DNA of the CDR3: TGCAGCACATTGGACCCGAGCTCCTACGAGCAGTACTTC.